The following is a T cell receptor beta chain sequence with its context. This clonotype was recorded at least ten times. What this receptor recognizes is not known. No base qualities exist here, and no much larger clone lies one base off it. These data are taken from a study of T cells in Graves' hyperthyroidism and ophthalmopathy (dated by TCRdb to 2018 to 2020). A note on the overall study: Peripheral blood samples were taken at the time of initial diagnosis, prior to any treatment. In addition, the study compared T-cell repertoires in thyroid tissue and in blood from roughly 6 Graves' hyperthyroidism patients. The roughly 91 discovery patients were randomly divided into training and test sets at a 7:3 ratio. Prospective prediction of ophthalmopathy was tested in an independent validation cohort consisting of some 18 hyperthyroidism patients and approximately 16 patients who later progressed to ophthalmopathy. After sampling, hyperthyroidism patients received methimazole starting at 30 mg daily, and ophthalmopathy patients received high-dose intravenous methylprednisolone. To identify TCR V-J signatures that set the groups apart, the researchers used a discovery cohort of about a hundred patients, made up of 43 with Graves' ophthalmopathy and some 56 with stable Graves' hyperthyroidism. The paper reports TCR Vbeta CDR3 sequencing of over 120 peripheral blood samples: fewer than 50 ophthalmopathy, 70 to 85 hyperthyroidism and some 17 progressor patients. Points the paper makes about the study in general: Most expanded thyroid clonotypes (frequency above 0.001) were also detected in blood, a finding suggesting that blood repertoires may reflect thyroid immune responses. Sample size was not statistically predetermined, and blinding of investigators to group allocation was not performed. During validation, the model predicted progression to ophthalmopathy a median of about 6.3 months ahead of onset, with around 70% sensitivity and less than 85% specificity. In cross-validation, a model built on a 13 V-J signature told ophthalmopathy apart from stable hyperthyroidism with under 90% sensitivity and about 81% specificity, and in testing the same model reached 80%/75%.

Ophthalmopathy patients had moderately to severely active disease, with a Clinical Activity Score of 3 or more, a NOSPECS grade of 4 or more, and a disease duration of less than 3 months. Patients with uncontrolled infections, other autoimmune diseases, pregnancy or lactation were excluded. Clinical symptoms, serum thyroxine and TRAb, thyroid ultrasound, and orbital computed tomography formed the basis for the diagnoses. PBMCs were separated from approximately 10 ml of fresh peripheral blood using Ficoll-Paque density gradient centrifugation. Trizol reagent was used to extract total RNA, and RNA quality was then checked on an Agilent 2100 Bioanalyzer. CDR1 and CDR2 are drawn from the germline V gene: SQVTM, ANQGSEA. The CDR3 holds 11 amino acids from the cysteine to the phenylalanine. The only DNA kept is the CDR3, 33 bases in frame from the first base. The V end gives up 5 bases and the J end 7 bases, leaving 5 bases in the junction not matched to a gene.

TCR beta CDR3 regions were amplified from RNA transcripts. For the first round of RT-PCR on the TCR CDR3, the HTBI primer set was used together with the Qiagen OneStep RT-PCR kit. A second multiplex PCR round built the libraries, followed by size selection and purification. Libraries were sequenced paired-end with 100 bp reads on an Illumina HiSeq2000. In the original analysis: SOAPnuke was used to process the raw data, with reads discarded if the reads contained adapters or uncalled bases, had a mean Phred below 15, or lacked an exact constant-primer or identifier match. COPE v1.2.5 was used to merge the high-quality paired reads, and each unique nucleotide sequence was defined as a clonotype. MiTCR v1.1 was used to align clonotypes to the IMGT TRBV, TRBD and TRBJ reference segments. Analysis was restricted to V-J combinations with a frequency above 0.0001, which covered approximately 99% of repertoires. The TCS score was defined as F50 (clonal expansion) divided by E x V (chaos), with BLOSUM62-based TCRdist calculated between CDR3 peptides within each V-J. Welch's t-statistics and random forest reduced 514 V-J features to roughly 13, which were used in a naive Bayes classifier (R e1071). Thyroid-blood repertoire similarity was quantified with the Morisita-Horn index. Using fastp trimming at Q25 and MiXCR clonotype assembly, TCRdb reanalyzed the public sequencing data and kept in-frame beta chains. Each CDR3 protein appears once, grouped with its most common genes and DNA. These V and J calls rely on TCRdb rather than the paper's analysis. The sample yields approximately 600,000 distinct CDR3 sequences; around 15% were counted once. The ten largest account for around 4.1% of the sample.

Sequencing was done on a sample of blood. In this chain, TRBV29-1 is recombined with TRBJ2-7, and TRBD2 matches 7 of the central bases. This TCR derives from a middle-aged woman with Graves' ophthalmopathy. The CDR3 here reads CSVTREGEQYF. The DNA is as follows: TGCAGCGTTACCAGGGAGGGTGAGCAGTACTTC.